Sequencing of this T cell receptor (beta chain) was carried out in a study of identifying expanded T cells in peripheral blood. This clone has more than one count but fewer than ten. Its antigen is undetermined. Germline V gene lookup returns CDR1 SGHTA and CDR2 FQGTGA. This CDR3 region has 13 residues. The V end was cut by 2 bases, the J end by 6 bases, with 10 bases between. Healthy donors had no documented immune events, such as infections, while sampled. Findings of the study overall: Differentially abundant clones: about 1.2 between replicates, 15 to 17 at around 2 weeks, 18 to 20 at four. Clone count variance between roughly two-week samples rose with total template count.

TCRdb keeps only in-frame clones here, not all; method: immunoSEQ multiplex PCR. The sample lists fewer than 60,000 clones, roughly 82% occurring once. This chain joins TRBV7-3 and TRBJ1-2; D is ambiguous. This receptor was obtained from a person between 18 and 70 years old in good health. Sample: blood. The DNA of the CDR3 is TGTGCCAGCAGCTTAGGCGGGTGGGATGGCTACACCTTC. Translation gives CASSLGGWDGYTF.